This T cell receptor beta chain was retrieved from a study of cytotoxic CD8 clonotypes in ibrutinib-treated CLL. The table came from immunoSEQ multiplex PCR; TCRdb's copy has only in-frame clones and leaves some out. The table lists about 60,000 clones, roughly 50% of them singletons. CDR3 length equals 15 residues. V was pared by 1 base and J by 6 bases, with 16 bases between. Per the germline V gene, CDR1 is SQVTM and CDR2 is ANQGSEA. The source is a human donor with chronic lymphocytic leukemia. Sequencing was performed on PBMCs, taken after 24 months of ibrutinib treatment. This rearrangement joins TRBV29-1 to TRBJ2-1, with a weak D call TRBD2 (5 bases). The CDR3 nucleotides are TGCAGCGTTGAAGGCTCGGCGAGGGTTCGCAATGAGCAGTTCTTC. Translation: CSVEGSARVRNEQFF.